This is a list of T cell receptor beta chains from one sample in a study of OX40 agonist ivuxolimab in advanced cancers. TCRdb keeps only in-frame clones here, not all; method: immunoSEQ multiplex PCR. In the table there are about 73,000 clones, 92% of which are singletons. Specimen: CD4+ or CD8+ T cells sorted from blood, collected in a trial of the OX40 agonist ivuxolimab. These receptor sequences come from an adult with an advanced solid tumor such as melanoma, head and neck, liver or kidney cancer. Both conserved end residues are part of each CDR3. A D gene is named only where the DNA matches it firmly.

V gene	J gene	D gene	CDR3 protein	CDR3 DNA
TRBV6-6	TRBJ2-7	TRBD1	CASSYGTGAYEQYF	TGTGCCAGCAGTTACGGGACAGGAGCCTACGAGCAGTACTTC
TRBV15	TRBJ2-7	-	CATARGSSYEQYF	TGTGCCACCGCGAGGGGCTCTTCCTACGAGCAGTACTTC
TRBV13	TRBJ2-5	-	CASSLGGEETQYF	TGTGCCAGCAGCTTAGGGGGGGAAGAGACCCAGTACTTC
TRBV7-9	TRBJ2-3	-	CASTRPADTQYF	TGTGCCAGCACCCGCCCCGCAGATACGCAGTATTTT
TRBV7-9	TRBJ2-7	-	CASTTQGEQYF	TGTGCCAGCACCACACAGGGCGAGCAGTACTTC
TRBV10-3	TRBJ2-7	TRBD1	CAISDPPTGESYEQYF	TGTGCCATCAGTGACCCACCGACAGGGGAGAGCTACGAGCAGTACTTC
TRBV5-1	TRBJ1-4	TRBD1	CASSLRTGTNEKLFF	TGCGCCAGCAGCCTACGGACAGGGACTAATGAAAAACTGTTTTTT
TRBV30	TRBJ2-6	-	CAWRGLPGANVLTF	TGTGCCTGGAGAGGCTTGCCTGGGGCCAACGTCCTGACTTTC
TRBV30	TRBJ1-2	-	CAYEQPTNYGYTF	TGTGCCTACGAACAGCCTACTAACTATGGCTACACCTTC
TRBV7-9	TRBJ1-4	-	CASSLVGTGSNEKLFF	TGTGCCAGCAGCTTAGTCGGTACAGGGTCAAATGAAAAACTGTTTTTT
TRBV5-1	TRBJ2-7	TRBD2	CASSLDGGNYEQYF	TGCGCCAGCAGCTTGGACGGGGGGAACTACGAGCAGTACTTC
TRBV4-1	TRBJ2-7	TRBD1	CASSHTGTGVYEQYF	TGCGCCAGCAGCCACACCGGGACAGGGGTCTACGAGCAGTACTTC
TRBV11-2	TRBJ2-5	TRBD2	CASSLEFSGGSQETQYF	TGTGCCAGCAGCTTAGAATTTAGCGGGGGGTCACAAGAGACCCAGTACTTC